This is a list of T cell receptor beta chains from one sample in a study of post-analysis software for immune sequencing data. TCRdb reprocessed the PCR reads via MiXCR and lists one record per CDR3 protein. The profile shows hundreds of thousands of distinct CDR3 sequences, 55% to 70% of them singletons. Source material: blood. Source of these receptors: a girl aged 2 to 10 with multiple sclerosis. The CDR3 runs from the conserved cysteine through the conserved F or W. Fields, in order: clone size, D gene, V gene, J gene, CDR3 protein, CDR3 DNA. D genes are given only for firm matches. Not every row has a clone size; where given, it reads once, few, many or a size class.

-	-	TRBV7-2	TRBJ1-2	CASSLRNRVGMGYTF	TGTGCCAGCAGCTTACGAAACAGGGTGGGGATGGGCTACACCTTC
-	TRBD2	TRBV7-3	TRBJ2-3	CASSSKREGPDTQYF	TGTGCCAGCAGCTCGAAGCGGGAAGGCCCAGATACGCAGTATTTT
-	-	TRBV7-9	TRBJ2-3	CASSDGIRTPDTQYF	TGTGCCAGCAGCGACGGAATCCGAACCCCCGATACGCAGTATTTT
-	TRBD2	TRBV28	TRBJ2-1	CASSHYFSGNEQFF	TGTGCCAGCAGTCACTATTTTAGCGGGAATGAGCAGTTCTTC
-	TRBD2	TRBV12-3/TRBV12-4	TRBJ2-7	CASSLDWTSGNNPYEQYF	TGTGCCAGCAGTTTGGATTGGACTAGCGGAAATAACCCCTACGAGCAGTACTTC
-	TRBD1	TRBV24-1	TRBJ1-2	CATSDRRDSYGYTF	TGTGCCACCAGTGACCGCCGGGACAGCTATGGCTACACCTTC
few	TRBD2	TRBV7-2	TRBJ2-1	CASSRSGTSGHNEQFF	TGTGCCAGCAGCAGAAGTGGGACTAGCGGGCACAATGAGCAGTTCTTC
few	-	TRBV29-1	TRBJ1-1	CSVDKDPTGTEAFF	TGCAGCGTTGATAAGGACCCTACGGGGACTGAAGCTTTCTTT
-	TRBD1	TRBV20-1	TRBJ2-1	CSAHRGRYNGQFF	TGCAGTGCTCACAGGGGGCGCTACAATGGGCAGTTCTTC
-	-	TRBV20-1	TRBJ2-5	CSADRSPTGEQYF	TGCAGTGCTGACCGGTCCCCGACGGGGGAGCAGTACTTC
-	TRBD1	TRBV27	TRBJ2-2	CASSVDRGSASNSGELFF	TGTGCCAGCAGTGTGGACAGGGGTAGTGCATCCAACTCCGGGGAGCTGTTTTTT
many	TRBD2	TRBV6-1	TRBJ2-5	CASSELAGGQETQYF	TGTGCCAGCAGTGAACTAGCGGGGGGCCAAGAGACCCAGTACTTC
few	-	TRBV20-1	TRBJ2-1	CSARVEGSYNEQFF	TGCAGTGCTAGGGTGGAGGGCTCCTACAATGAGCAGTTCTTC
-	-	TRBV13	TRBJ2-1	CASLGQSNEQFF	TGTGCCAGCCTAGGACAAAGCAATGAGCAGTTCTTC
-	-	TRBV10-3	TRBJ2-5	CAISDTGETQYF	TGTGCCATCAGTGATACTGGGGAGACCCAGTACTTC
-	TRBD1	TRBV7-9	TRBJ1-1	CASSLAEQGRNTEAFF	TGTGCCAGCAGCTTAGCGGAACAGGGGAGGAACACTGAAGCTTTCTTT
-	-	TRBV7-9	TRBJ1-6	CASSADNSPLHF	TGTGCCAGCAGCGCCGATAATTCACCCCTCCACTTT
-	TRBD2	TRBV20-1	TRBJ2-5	CSAPPGGMDERYF	TGCAGTGCTCCCCCGGGAGGAATGGACGAGCGGTACTTC
few	-	TRBV15	TRBJ2-7	CATSRVDSPWSQYEQYF	TGTGCCACCAGCAGAGTGGACTCACCATGGAGCCAATACGAGCAGTACTTC
-	-	TRBV9	TRBJ2-1	CASSVAGAQFF	TGTGCCAGCAGCGTAGCGGGGGCCCAGTTCTTC
few	TRBD2	TRBV4-3	TRBJ2-1	CASSREPGTNDNEQFF	TGCGCCAGCAGCCGAGAGCCCGGGACTAATGACAATGAGCAGTTCTTC
few	-	TRBV10-3	TRBJ2-4	CAISGGGMAIQYF	TGTGCCATCAGTGGAGGGGGAATGGCCATTCAGTACTTC
-	-	TRBV12-3/TRBV12-4	TRBJ1-5	CASSGRGGLGQPQHF	TGTGCCAGCAGCGGAAGGGGGGGGCTGGGACAGCCCCAGCATTTT
-	-	TRBV20-1	TRBJ1-2	CSADQNYGYTF	TGCAGTGCAGACCAGAACTATGGCTACACCTTC
few	-	TRBV6-1	TRBJ2-6	CASSETADSGANVLTF	TGTGCCAGCAGTGAGACCGCGGACTCTGGGGCCAACGTCCTGACTTTC
-	-	TRBV20-1	TRBJ2-3	CSARVVGATDTQYF	TGCAGTGCTAGGGTTGTGGGCGCAACAGATACGCAGTATTTT
-	-	TRBV7-6	TRBJ2-3	CASSLGSSFTDTQYF	TGTGCCAGCAGCTTGGGGTCCTCTTTCACAGATACGCAGTATTTT